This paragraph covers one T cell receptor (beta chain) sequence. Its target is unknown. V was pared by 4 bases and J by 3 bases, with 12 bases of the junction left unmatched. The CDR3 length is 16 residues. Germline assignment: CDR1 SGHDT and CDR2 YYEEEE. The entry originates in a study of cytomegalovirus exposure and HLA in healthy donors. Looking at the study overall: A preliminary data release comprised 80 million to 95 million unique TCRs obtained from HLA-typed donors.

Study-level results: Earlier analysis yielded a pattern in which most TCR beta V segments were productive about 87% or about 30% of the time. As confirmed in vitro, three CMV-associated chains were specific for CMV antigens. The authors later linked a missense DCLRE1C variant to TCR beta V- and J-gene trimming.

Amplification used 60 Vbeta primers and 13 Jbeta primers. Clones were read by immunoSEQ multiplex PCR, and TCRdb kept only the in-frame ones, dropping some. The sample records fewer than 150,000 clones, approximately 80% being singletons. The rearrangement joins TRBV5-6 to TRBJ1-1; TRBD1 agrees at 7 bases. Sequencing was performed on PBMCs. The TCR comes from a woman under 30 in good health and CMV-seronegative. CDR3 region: CASSRLDRDYDTEAFF. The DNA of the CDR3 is TGTGCCAGCAGCAGATTAGACAGGGATTATGACACTGAAGCTTTCTTT. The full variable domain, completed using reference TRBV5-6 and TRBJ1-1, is DAGVTQSPTHLIKTRGQQVTLRCSPKSGHDTVSWYQQALGQGPQFIFQYYEEEERQRGNFPDRFSGHQFPNYSSELNVNALLLGDSALYLCASSRLDRDYDTEAFFGQGTRLTVV.